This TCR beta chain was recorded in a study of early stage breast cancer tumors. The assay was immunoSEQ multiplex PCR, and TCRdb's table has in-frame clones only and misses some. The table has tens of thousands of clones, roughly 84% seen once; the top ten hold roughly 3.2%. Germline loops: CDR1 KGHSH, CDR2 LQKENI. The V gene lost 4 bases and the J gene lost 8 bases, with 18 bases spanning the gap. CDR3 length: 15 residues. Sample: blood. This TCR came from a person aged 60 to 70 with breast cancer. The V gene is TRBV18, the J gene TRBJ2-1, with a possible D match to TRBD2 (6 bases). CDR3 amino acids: CASSQPGREWDEQFF. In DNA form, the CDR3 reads TGTGCCAGCTCACAGCCCGGTCGGGAGTGGGATGAGCAGTTCTTC.